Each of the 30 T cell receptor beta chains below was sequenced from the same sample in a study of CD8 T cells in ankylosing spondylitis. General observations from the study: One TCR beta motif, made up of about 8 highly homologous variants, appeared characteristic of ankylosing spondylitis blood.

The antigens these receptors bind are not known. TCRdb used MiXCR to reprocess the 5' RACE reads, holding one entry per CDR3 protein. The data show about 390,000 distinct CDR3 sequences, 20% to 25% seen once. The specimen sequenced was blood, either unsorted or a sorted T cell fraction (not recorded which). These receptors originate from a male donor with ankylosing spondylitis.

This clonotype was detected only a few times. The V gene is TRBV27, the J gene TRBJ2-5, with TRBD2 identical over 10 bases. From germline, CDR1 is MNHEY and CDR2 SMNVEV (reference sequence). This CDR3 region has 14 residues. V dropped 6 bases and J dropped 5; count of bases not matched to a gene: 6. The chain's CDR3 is CASSSSGSWETQYF. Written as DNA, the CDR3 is TGTGCCAGCAGCTCTAGCGGGAGTTGGGAGACCCAGTACTTC.

The CDR3 DNA reads TGCGCCAGCAGCCAAGATACCGGGGGTATTACCTACAATGAGCAGTTCTTC. Translated: CASSQDTGGITYNEQFF. V usage is TRBV4-3 and J usage is TRBJ2-1; a possible D gene is TRBD2 (6 bases). The germline V gene encodes CDR1 LGHNA and CDR2 YSLEER. CDR3 size: 17 residues. Trimming removed 0 bases from V and 2 bases from J, with 14 bases in between.

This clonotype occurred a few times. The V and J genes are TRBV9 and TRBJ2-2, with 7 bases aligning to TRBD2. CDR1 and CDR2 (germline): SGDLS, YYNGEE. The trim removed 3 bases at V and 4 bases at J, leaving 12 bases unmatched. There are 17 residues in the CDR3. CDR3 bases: TGTGCCAGCAGCGATGAGGGAGGGCTCATCCGCACCGGGGAGCTGTTTTTT. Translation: CASSDEGGLIRTGELFF.

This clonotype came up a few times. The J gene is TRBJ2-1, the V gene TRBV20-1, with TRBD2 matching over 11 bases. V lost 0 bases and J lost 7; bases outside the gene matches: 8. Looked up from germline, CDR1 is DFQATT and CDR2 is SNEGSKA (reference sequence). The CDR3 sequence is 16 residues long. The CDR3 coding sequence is TGCAGTGCTAGAGATCCACTAGCGGGAGTCAGGAATGAGCAGTTCTTC. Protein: CSARDPLAGVRNEQFF.

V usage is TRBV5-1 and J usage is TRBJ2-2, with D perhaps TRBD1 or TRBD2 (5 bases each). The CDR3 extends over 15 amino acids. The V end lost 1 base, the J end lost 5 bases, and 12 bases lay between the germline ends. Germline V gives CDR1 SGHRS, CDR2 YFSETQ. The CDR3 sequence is CASSLPGPPTGELFF. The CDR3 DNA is TGCGCCAGCAGCTTGCCGGGACCGCCAACCGGGGAGCTGTTTTTT. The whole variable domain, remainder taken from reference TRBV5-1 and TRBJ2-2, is KAGVTQTPRYLIKTRGQQVTLSCSPISGHRSVSWYQQTPGQGLQFLFEYFSETQRNKGNFPGRFSGRQFSNSRSEMNVSTLELGDSALYLCASSLPGPPTGELFFGEGSRLTVL.

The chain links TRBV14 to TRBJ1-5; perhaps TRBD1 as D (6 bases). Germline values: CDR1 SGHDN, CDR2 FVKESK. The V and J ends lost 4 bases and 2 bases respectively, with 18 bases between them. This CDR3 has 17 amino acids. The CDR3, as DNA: TGTGCCAGCAGCCCACGGGCCAGGGGCGTCCGCAATCAGCCCCAGCATTTT. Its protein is CASSPRARGVRNQPQHF.

CDR3 sequence: CASSQPGLGADTQYF. The DNA of the CDR3 is TGTGCCAGCAGCCAGCCCGGTCTCGGGGCGGATACGCAGTATTTT. The chain uses TRBV7-2 and TRBJ2-3; D tentatively fits TRBD1 or TRBD2 (5 bases each). Trimming took off 5 bases at V and 6 bases at J, with 18 bases between the two ends. CDR1 is SGHTA and CDR2 is FQGNSA in the germline V gene. The CDR3 has 15 residues. Full variable domain (outside the CDR3, taken from reference TRBV7-2 and TRBJ2-3): GAGVSQSPSNKVTEKGKDVELRCDPISGHTALYWYRQSLGQGLEFLIYFQGNSAPDKSGLPSDRFSAERTGGSVSTLTIQRTQQEDSAVYLCASSQPGLGADTQYFGPGTRLTVL.

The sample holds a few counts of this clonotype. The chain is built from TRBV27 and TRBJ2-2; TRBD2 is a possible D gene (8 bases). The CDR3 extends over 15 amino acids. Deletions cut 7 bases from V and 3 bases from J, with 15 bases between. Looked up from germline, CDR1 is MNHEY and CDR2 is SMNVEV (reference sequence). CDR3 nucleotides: TGTGCCAGCAAGGGGGCGGGGGGAGACACCGGGGAGCTGTTTTTT. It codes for CASKGAGGDTGELFF.

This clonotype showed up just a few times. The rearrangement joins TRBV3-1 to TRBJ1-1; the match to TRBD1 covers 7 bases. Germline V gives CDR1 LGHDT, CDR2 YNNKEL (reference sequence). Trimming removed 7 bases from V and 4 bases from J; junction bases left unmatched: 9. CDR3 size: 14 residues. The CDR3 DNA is TGTGCCAGCACCCCAATTTCAGGGGGCACTGAAGCTTTCTTT. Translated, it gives CASTPISGGTEAFF.

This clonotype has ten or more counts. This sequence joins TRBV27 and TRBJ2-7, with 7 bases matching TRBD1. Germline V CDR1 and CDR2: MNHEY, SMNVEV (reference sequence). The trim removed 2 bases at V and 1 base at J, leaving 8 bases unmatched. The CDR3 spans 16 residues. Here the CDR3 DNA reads TGTGCCAGCAGTTTAATGTACAGGGGAGTATCCTACGAGCAGTACTTC. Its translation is CASSLMYRGVSYEQYF.

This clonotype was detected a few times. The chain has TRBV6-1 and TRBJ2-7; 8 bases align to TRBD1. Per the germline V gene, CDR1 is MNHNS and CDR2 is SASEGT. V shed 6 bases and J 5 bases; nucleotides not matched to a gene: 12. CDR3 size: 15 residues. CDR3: CASSATRTGQDEQYF. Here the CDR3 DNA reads TGTGCCAGCAGCGCCACTAGGACAGGGCAAGACGAGCAGTACTTC.

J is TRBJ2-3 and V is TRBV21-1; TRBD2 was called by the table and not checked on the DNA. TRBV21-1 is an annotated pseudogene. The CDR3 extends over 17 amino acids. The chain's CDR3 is CASSATAAGSSTDTQYF. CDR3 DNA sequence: TGTGCCAGCAGCGCGACGGCGGCGGGATCTAGCACAGATACGCAGTATTTT.

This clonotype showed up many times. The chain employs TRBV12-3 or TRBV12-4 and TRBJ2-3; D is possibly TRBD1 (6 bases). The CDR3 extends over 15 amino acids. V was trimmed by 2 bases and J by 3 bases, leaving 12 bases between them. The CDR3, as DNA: TGTGCCAGCAGTTTATTGGGGACATCAACAGATACGCAGTATTTT. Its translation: CASSLLGTSTDTQYF.

CDR3 sequence reads: CSAIDSSYSNQPQHF. For the CDR3, the DNA is TGCAGTGCAATAGACAGTTCGTATAGCAATCAGCCCCAGCATTTT. The chain recombines TRBV20-1 with TRBJ1-5, with a weak D call TRBD1 (5 bases). Trimming shortened V by 6 bases and J by 0 bases, and 15 bases separated the two germline ends. Germline V gene sequence: CDR1 DFQATT, CDR2 SNEGSKA (reference sequence). This CDR3 region has 15 residues.

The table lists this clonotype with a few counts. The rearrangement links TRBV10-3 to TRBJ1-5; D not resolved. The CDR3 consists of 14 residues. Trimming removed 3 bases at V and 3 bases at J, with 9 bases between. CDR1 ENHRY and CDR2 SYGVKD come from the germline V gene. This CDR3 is CAISDFGANQPQHF. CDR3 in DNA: TGTGCCATCAGTGACTTCGGAGCCAATCAGCCCCAGCATTTT.

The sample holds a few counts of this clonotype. The CDR3 region has the DNA TGTGCCACCAGTGTGGGAAACAATGAGCAGTTCTTC. It translates to CATSVGNNEQFF. The rearrangement links TRBV24-1 to TRBJ2-1; D unresolved. The CDR3 loop spans 12 amino acids. Per germline, CDR1 KGHDR and CDR2 SFDVKD. The V end was cut by 5 bases, the J end by 5 bases, with 6 bases between.

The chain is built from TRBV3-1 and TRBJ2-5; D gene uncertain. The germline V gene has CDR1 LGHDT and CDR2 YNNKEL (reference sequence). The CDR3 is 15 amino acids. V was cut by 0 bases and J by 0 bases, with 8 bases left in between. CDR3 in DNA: TGTGCCAGCAGCCAAGAATGGCCAAACCAAGAGACCCAGTACTTC. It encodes CASSQEWPNQETQYF.

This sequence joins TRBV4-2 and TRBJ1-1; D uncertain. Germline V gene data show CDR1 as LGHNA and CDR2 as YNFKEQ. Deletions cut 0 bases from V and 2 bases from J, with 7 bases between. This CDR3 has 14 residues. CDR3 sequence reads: CASSQDGANTEAFF. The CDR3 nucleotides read TGTGCCAGCAGCCAAGATGGTGCCAACACTGAAGCTTTCTTT.

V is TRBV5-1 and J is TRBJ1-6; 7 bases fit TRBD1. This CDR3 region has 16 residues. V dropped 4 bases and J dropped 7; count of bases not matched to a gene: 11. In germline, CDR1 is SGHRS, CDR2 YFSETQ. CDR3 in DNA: TGCGCCAGCAGCATCACATCGGGACAGACAAATTCACCCCTCCACTTT. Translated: CASSITSGQTNSPLHF.

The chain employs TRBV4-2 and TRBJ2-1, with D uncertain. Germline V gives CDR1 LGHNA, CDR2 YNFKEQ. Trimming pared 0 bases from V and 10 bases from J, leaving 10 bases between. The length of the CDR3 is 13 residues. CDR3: CASSQEGGPEQFF. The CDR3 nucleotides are TGTGCCAGCAGCCAAGAAGGTGGGCCCGAGCAGTTCTTC.

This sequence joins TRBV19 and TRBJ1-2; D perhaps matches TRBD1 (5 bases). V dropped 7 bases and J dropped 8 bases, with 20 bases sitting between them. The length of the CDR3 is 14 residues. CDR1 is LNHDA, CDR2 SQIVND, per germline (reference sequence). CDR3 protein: CASTPGLRTQGYTF. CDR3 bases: TGTGCCAGTACACCGGGACTCCGAACACAAGGCTACACCTTC.

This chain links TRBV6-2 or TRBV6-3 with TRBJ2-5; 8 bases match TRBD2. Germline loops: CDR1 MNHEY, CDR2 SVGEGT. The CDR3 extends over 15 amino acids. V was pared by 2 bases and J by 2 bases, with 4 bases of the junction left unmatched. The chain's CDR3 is CASSYKPSGQETQYF. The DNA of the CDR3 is TGTGCCAGCAGTTACAAGCCTAGCGGGCAAGAGACCCAGTACTTC.

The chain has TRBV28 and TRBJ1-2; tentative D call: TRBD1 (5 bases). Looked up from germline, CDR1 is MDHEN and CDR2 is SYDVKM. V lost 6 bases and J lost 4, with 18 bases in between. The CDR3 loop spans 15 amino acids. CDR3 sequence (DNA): TGTGCCAGCAGGATCTGGTCCCCCGGGGGCTATGGCTACACCTTC. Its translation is CASRIWSPGGYGYTF.

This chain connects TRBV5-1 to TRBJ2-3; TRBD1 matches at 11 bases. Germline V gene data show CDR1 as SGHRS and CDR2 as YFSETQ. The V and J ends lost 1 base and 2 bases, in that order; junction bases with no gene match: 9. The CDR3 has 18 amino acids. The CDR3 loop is CASSLRTGGSTPTDTQYF. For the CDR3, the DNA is TGCGCCAGCAGCTTGCGGACAGGGGGCTCGACCCCCACAGATACGCAGTATTTT.

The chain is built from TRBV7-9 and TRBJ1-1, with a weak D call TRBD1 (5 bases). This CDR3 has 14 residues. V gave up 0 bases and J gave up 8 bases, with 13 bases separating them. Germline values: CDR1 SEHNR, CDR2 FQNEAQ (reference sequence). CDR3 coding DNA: TGTGCCAGCAGCTTAGCGTTGACAGCCGTCGAAGCTTTCTTT. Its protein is CASSLALTAVEAFF.

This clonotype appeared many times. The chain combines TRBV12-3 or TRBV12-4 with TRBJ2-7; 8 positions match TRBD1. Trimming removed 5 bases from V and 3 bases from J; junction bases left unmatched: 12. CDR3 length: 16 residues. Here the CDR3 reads CASSPPWTGTGYEQYF. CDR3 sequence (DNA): TGTGCCAGCAGTCCACCATGGACCGGGACAGGCTACGAGCAGTACTTC.

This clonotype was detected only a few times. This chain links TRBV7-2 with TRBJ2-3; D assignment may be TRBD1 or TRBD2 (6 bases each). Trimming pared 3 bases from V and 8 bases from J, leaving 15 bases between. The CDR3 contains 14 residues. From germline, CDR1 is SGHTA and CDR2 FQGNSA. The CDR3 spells CASSFRGGYGTQYF. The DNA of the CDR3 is TGTGCCAGCAGCTTCCGAGGGGGGTACGGTACGCAGTATTTT.

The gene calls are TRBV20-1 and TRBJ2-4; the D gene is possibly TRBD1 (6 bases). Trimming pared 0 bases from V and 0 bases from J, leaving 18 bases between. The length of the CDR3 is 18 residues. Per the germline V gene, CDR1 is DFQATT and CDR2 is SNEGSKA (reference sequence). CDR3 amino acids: CSARDHGQGMIAKNIQYF. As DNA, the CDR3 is TGCAGTGCTAGAGATCACGGCCAGGGGATGATAGCCAAAAACATTCAGTACTTC.

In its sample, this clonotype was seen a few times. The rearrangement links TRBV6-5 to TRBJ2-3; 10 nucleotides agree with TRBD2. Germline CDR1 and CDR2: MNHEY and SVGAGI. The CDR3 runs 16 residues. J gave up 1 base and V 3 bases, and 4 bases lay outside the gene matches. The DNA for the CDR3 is TGTGCCAGCAGTTATGCCGGGACTAGCGGCACAGATACGCAGTATTTT. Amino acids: CASSYAGTSGTDTQYF.

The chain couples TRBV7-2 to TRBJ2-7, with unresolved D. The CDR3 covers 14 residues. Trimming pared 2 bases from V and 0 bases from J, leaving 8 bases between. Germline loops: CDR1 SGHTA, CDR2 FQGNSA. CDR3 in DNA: TGTGCCAGCAGCTTACGTCTGAGCTCCTACGAGCAGTACTTC. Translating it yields CASSLRLSSYEQYF.